The following is a TCR beta chain sequence with its context. This clonotype was seen just once. Its cognate antigen has yet to be identified. An end of the junction does not agree with germline; a read error may underlie this. Read against the paper, the sample's treatment or condition label means: roughly 10-day PBMC culture with coronavirus spike peptide pools or control peptides (ViraFEST assay). The ViraFEST assay was used in the study, in which antigen-specific T cells were expanded with peptide pools and expanded clonotypes were subsequently identified by TCR sequencing. Positive SARS-CoV-2 PCR tests in the convalescent patients dated from March to December 2020, before Alpha, Beta and Delta variants emerged in the United States. Approximately 1.8 million PBMCs per well were cultured in IMDM with about 5% human AB serum and 9 to 10 IU/ml IL-2, plus 10 ug/ml peptide pools. On days 3 and 7, half of the culture medium was replaced with fresh IL-2-containing medium. After less than twelve days of culture, CD4+ T cells were isolated by negative selection with the EasySep CD4+ T cell isolation kit. Ficoll-Paque Plus gradient centrifugation was used to isolate PBMCs from whole blood, and the isolated PBMCs were then either used fresh or cryopreserved at -140C. Triplicate wells were generally used for each culture condition.

The cysteine opens and the phenylalanine closes a CDR3 of 11 amino acids. Just CDR3 DNA is preserved here, 33 bases in frame from base 1. Based on the germline V gene, the CDR1 and CDR2 sequences are SNHLY and FYNNEI. Library preparation used PCR. DNA from cultured CD4+ T cells was subjected to TCR sequencing with the Oncomine TCR Beta short-read assay at the Johns Hopkins FTIC core. Genomic DNA was extracted from the cultured CD4+ T cells with the QIAamp micro DNA kit. The Oncomine TCR Beta libraries from cultured CD4+ T cells were pooled using unique dual indexes and then sequenced on an Illumina iSeq 100. On the authors' methods: Non-productive sequences were removed, and CDR3s that did not start with C, did not end with F or W, or were shorter than 7 amino acids were discarded. The MANAFEST web application identified antigen-specific clonotypes by comparing peptide-stimulated wells against reference wells and other culture wells. Positive clones required FDR below 0.05, an odds ratio above 5, and productive frequency above 0.1% in at least two of three replicate wells. Cross-reactive clonotypes were defined as significantly expanded in both SARS-CoV-2 spike wells and at least one common cold coronavirus spike condition. Similarity between CDR3 sequences was evaluated in R version 3.6.1 using Levenshtein distances (stringdist) and unrooted phylogenetic trees (ape). TCRdb reprocessed the public reads (quality trimming at Q25 with fastp, clone calling with MiXCR) and kept in-frame beta chains. Records with the same CDR3 protein are collapsed into one entry carrying the most frequent genes and DNA. TCRdb, not the original authors, processed these V and J calls. The sample profile shows about 20,000 distinct CDR3 sequences; 55% of them were found once. The biggest ten clones account for around 16% of the sample.

This sample is part of a study of vaccination and CD4 T cells after COVID-19 (dated by TCRdb to between 2021 and 2024). Looking at the study overall: SARS-CoV-2 positivity had been established in the convalescent patients by nasal swab PCR, and mild disease was recorded in several of these patients and severe disease in one. For stimulating the cultures, overlapping spike peptide pools were used, derived from SARS-CoV-2 as well as from the common cold coronaviruses HCoV-NL63, HCoV-OC43 and HCoV-229E. The convalescent cohort comprised six males and four females, including two Hispanic individuals, seven Caucasians, two Asians and one multiracial person. Post-COVID blood samples were collected from convalescent patients a median of around 96 days after diagnosis, with a range of roughly 30 to 161 days. The spike-specific CD4+ TCR repertoire was compared before and after mRNA vaccination in nine to ten COVID-19 convalescent patients and several infection-naive healthy vaccine recipients. Participants got two doses of the Pfizer-BioNTech BNT162b2 vaccine (n=8) or two doses of the Moderna mRNA-1273 vaccine (n=2). Post-vaccine blood samples were taken a median of approximately 76 days after the second vaccine dose, with a range of 14 to 241 days. Control cultures received a CEFX viral epitope pool as the positive control, an HIV-1 Nef peptide pool as the negative control, or no peptide.

Points the paper makes about the study in general: Of the vaccine-specific clones in convalescent patients, 304 of 307, or nearly all, reacted only to SARS-CoV-2 spike and did not cross-react with common cold coronaviruses. Relatively few convalescent patients were included in the study, and early timepoints after natural infection were not analyzed. Among convalescent patients, a median roughly 90% of the SARS-CoV-2-reactive clones seen after vaccination appeared only after vaccination, which suggests priming specific to the vaccine. The median number of SARS-CoV-2-reactive clonotypes rose from 20 to 25 after infection to roughly 40 after vaccination, but the change was not significant.

Sample: CD4+ T cells from blood, cultured in vitro. The chain uses TRBV2 and TRBJ1-1, with the D segment identity uncertain. This receptor was identified in a human donor who had recovered from COVID-19. The DNA sequence reads TGTGCCAGCATTGAATGGGGTGAAGCTTTCTTT. This translates into CASIEWGEAFF. Where the CDR3 stops, the reference TRBV2 and TRBJ1-1 genes take over; the full variable domain is EPEVTQTPSHQVTQMGQEVILRCVPISNHLYFYWYRQILGQKVEFLVSFYNNEISEKSEIFDDQFSVERPDGSNFTLKIRSTKLEDSAMYFCASIEWGEAFFGQGTRLTVV.